This T cell receptor beta chain is from a study of regulatory T cells in long-lasting Graves disease. For the study at large: Antithyroid drugs had been taken under 3 months by newly diagnosed Graves' patients.

This sample's time point: newly diagnosed GD, antithyroid drugs for less than 3 months. From PBMCs, RNA was extracted and then used to make the TCR library. There are 16 residues in the CDR3. V was clipped by 5 bases and J by 4 bases, with 17 bases between them. Germline V lookup: CDR1 LGHNT, CDR2 FRNRAP. Points from the study as a whole: Possibly, accuracy suffered from the small sample size.

In this sample, this clonotype turned up many times. The target antigen is unknown. The authors built TCR beta libraries using iRepertoire HTBI primers and Arm-PCR of CDR3 regions. Per the original data handling: Identified segments across samples numbered some 62 TRBV and around 13 TRBJ. TCRdb reanalysed the multiplex PCR reads using MiXCR and keeps one entry per CDR3 protein. In this record, the V and J calls reflect TCRdb's handling and not the investigators' own analysis. The sample yields about 400,000 distinct CDR3 sequences, approximately 16% seen once. These sequences were also reported in another study, on T cells in Graves' hyperthyroidism and ophthalmopathy.

The chain employs TRBV12-5 and TRBJ2-2, with unresolved D. The TCR was taken from a woman between 35 and 50 years old with Graves disease. Sample: peripheral blood mononuclear cells (PBMCs), taken at new diagnosis, from a patient treated with antithyroid drugs. This chain's CDR3 is CASGGHRQEGTGELFF. CDR3 nucleotide sequence: TGTGCTAGTGGTGGGCATCGGCAGGAAGGCACCGGGGAGCTGTTTTTT.